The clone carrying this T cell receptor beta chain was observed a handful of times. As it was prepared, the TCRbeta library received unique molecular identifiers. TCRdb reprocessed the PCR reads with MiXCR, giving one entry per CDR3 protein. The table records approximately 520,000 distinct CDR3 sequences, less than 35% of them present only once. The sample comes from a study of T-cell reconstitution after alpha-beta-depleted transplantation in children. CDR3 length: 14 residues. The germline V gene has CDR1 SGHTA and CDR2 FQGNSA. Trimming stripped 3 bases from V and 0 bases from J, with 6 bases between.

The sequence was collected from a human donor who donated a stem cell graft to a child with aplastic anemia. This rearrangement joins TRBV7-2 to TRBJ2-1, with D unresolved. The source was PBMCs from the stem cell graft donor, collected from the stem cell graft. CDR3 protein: CASSFASSYNEQFF. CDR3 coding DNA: TGTGCCAGCAGCTTCGCGAGCTCCTACAATGAGCAGTTCTTC.